The rows below give T cell receptor beta chains drawn from one sample of a study of CD8 T cells in Susac syndrome. TCRdb passed the immunoSEQ multiplex PCR reads through MiXCR, listing each CDR3 protein once. The sample consists of tens of thousands of distinct CDR3 sequences, just under 95% of them appearing once. The sequencing sample was made of CD8+ T cells from PBMCs. These receptors were obtained from a human donor in good health. The CDR3 runs from the conserved cysteine through the conserved F or W. Fields, in order: D gene, clone size, V gene, J gene, CDR3 protein, CDR3 DNA. D genes are given only for firm matches. Part of the rows lack a size; the others show once, few, many or a class for expanded clones.

NA	NA	TRBV28	TRBJ1-5	CASSLTPGRNQPQHF	TGTGCCAGCAGTTTAACTCCGGGCCGCAATCAGCCCCAGCATTTT
TRBD2	NA	TRBV10-1	TRBJ2-5	CASSESGTRKETQYF	TGCGCCAGCAGTGAGTCGGGGACTAGAAAAGAGACCCAGTACTTC
NA	NA	TRBV7-9	TRBJ2-1	CASSSSSRDGYEQFF	TGTGCCAGCAGCTCAAGTAGCAGGGACGGCTATGAGCAGTTCTTC
NA	once	TRBV6-1	TRBJ1-1	CASSESGGEAFF	TGTGCCAGCAGTGAATCGGGAGGGGAAGCTTTCTTT
TRBD2	NA	TRBV2	TRBJ2-2	CASSRGLAGEDGELFF	TGTGCCAGCAGTCGAGGACTAGCGGGAGAAGACGGGGAGCTGTTTTTT
NA	once	TRBV9	TRBJ2-3	CASSVSVGGMTQYF	TGTGCCAGCAGCGTATCGGTGGGAGGTATGACGCAGTATTTT
TRBD2	NA	TRBV10-3	TRBJ2-7	CAISRTSGGIYEQYF	TGTGCCATCAGTAGGACTAGCGGGGGAATCTACGAGCAGTACTTC
NA	NA	TRBV12-3/TRBV12-4	TRBJ1-1	CASSFIGSTEAFF	TGTGCCAGCAGTTTTATAGGAAGCACTGAAGCTTTCTTT
NA	NA	TRBV6-5	TRBJ1-5	CASTPDGYSNQPQHF	TGTGCCAGCACCCCGGACGGCTATAGCAATCAGCCCCAGCATTTT
NA	few	TRBV28	TRBJ1-2	CASSLRGYGYTF	TGTGCCAGCAGTTTACGAGGATATGGCTACACCTTC
TRBD1	few	TRBV5-4	TRBJ1-1	CASSLKGQGHRTEAFF	TGTGCCAGCAGCTTGAAGGGACAGGGACATCGGACTGAAGCTTTCTTT
NA	NA	TRBV5-6	TRBJ2-3	CASSQRFQAVNTDTQYF	TGTGCCAGCAGCCAAAGGTTCCAAGCAGTCAACACAGATACGCAGTATTTT
NA	NA	TRBV7-9	TRBJ2-1	CASSPWGDEQFF	TGTGCCAGCAGCCCGTGGGGAGATGAGCAGTTCTTC
NA	NA	TRBV9	TRBJ2-5	CASSVGKEHPETQYF	TGTGCCAGCAGCGTAGGCAAGGAACACCCGGAGACCCAGTACTTC
NA	NA	TRBV2	TRBJ2-6	CASLGYWGARGANVLTF	TGTGCCAGCTTGGGGTATTGGGGGGCAAGAGGGGCCAACGTCCTGACTTTC
TRBD2	NA	TRBV5-1	TRBJ2-1	CASSYPPSGGGEQFF	TGCGCCAGCAGTTACCCCCCCTCGGGGGGAGGTGAGCAGTTCTTC
TRBD1	NA	TRBV28	TRBJ1-4	CASSPRTGTGKLFF	TGTGCCAGCAGTCCAAGGACAGGAACCGGAAAACTGTTTTTT
TRBD2	NA	TRBV7-9	TRBJ2-1	CASSSNSGVDYNEQFF	TGTGCCAGCAGCTCAAATAGCGGGGTTGACTACAATGAGCAGTTCTTC
NA	NA	TRBV4-3	TRBJ1-6	CASSLSITGHSPLHF	TGCGCCAGCAGCCTAAGTATTACAGGGCACTCACCCCTCCACTTT
NA	NA	TRBV18	TRBJ2-3	CASSPTPTDTQYF	TGTGCCAGCTCACCTACCCCCACAGATACGCAGTATTTT
TRBD1	NA	TRBV6-5	TRBJ2-3	CASNGPGGAADTQYF	TGTGCCAGCAACGGACCAGGGGGCGCCGCAGATACGCAGTATTTT
NA	NA	TRBV11-3	TRBJ1-3	CASSFGRAGNTIYF	TGTGCCAGCAGCTTCGGGAGAGCTGGAAACACCATATATTTT
NA	NA	TRBV5-1	TRBJ2-5	CASSGTPLRSQETQYF	TGCGCCAGCAGCGGCACCCCCCTCCGCTCCCAAGAGACCCAGTACTTC
NA	few	TRBV13	TRBJ1-2	CASSLRGNPGYTF	TGTGCCAGCAGCTTAAGGGGGAACCCTGGCTACACCTTC
NA	NA	TRBV4-1	TRBJ2-3	CASSQDAGLSTDTQYF	TGCGCCAGCAGCCAAGATGCCGGCCTTAGCACAGATACGCAGTATTTT
TRBD1	once	TRBV20-1	TRBJ2-4	CSARQDREYF	TGCAGTGCTAGACAGGACAGGGAGTACTTC
NA	NA	TRBV14	TRBJ1-1	CASSQDSPGFNTEAFF	TGTGCCAGCAGCCAAGATTCCCCCGGGTTTAACACTGAAGCTTTCTTT
NA	NA	TRBV3-1	TRBJ1-2	CASSPRERLYGYTF	TGTGCCAGCAGCCCACGAGAGAGGCTCTATGGCTACACCTTC
TRBD2	once	TRBV9	TRBJ2-1	CASSVGASGGESLGLGEQFF	TGTGCCAGCAGCGTAGGTGCGAGCGGGGGGGAGAGTCTGGGATTGGGTGAGCAGTTCTTC
NA	NA	TRBV25-1	TRBJ1-1	CASSELGRVNTEAFF	TGTGCCAGCAGTGAACTCGGCAGGGTGAACACTGAAGCTTTCTTT
TRBD2	NA	TRBV9	TRBJ2-7	CASSVSGTSYYEQYF	TGTGCCAGCAGCGTCTCCGGGACTAGCTACTACGAGCAGTACTTC
NA	NA	TRBV19	TRBJ2-1	CATTVGNEQFF	TGTGCCACCACCGTGGGCAATGAGCAGTTCTTC
TRBD1	NA	TRBV5-6	TRBJ1-2	CASSLAAGGYYGYTF	TGTGCCAGCAGCTTGGCGGCAGGGGGATACTATGGCTACACCTTC
TRBD1	NA	TRBV27	TRBJ2-3	CASGLIRGTQYF	TGTGCCAGCGGGCTGATCAGGGGGACGCAGTATTTT
TRBD2	NA	TRBV4-1	TRBJ2-2	CASSQDGLAGGYTGELFF	TGCGCCAGCAGCCAAGACGGGCTAGCGGGCGGTTACACCGGGGAGCTGTTTTTT
NA	NA	TRBV7-8	TRBJ2-4	CASSFSSLAKNIQYF	TGTGCCAGCAGCTTTAGTAGTCTAGCCAAAAACATTCAGTACTTC
NA	NA	TRBV9	TRBJ2-3	CASSVDGISTDTQYF	TGTGCCAGCAGCGTAGACGGTATTTCCACAGATACGCAGTATTTT
NA	NA	TRBV9	TRBJ2-1	CASSDAHQGNEQFF	TGTGCCAGCAGCGACGCTCACCAGGGCAATGAGCAGTTCTTC
TRBD1	NA	TRBV29-1	TRBJ2-2	CSVGQSNTGELFF	TGCAGCGTGGGACAGTCGAACACCGGGGAGCTGTTTTTT
NA	NA	TRBV7-6	TRBJ2-2	CASSFQPNGTQNTGELFF	TGTGCCAGCAGCTTCCAACCAAACGGGACACAAAACACCGGGGAGCTGTTTTTT
NA	NA	TRBV12-3/TRBV12-4	TRBJ1-1	CASRDVGGASEAFF	TGTGCCAGCAGGGACGTCGGGGGCGCGAGTGAAGCTTTCTTT
TRBD1	once	TRBV15	TRBJ2-7	CATSLDRATSYEQYF	TGTGCCACCAGTCTCGACAGGGCCACCTCCTACGAGCAGTACTTC
TRBD2	NA	TRBV14	TRBJ2-1	CASSQESYGSGWRYNEQFF	TGTGCCAGCAGCCAAGAATCCTACGGTAGCGGGTGGAGATATAATGAGCAGTTCTTC
TRBD1	NA	TRBV30	TRBJ1-1	CAEWTGENTEAFF	TGTGCCGAATGGACAGGCGAAAACACTGAAGCTTTCTTT
NA	NA	TRBV12-3/TRBV12-4	TRBJ1-1	CASQLAEAFF	TGTGCCAGCCAACTTGCAGAAGCTTTCTTT
NA	NA	TRBV6-2/TRBV6-3	TRBJ1-1	CASRQAVTEAFF	TGTGCCAGCAGGCAGGCTGTAACTGAAGCTTTCTTT
NA	NA	TRBV12-3/TRBV12-4	TRBJ1-2	CASSPKRLLTF	TGTGCCAGCAGTCCAAAGAGGCTTCTGACCTTC
NA	NA	TRBV27	TRBJ1-1	CASSQLRDGFEAFF	TGTGCCAGCAGTCAACTCAGAGATGGGTTCGAAGCTTTCTTT
TRBD1	NA	TRBV5-1	TRBJ1-1	CASSLAGTGYTEAFF	TGCGCCAGCAGCTTGGCCGGGACAGGGTACACTGAAGCTTTCTTT
NA	NA	TRBV7-2	TRBJ2-7	CASSPPGGTYEQYF	TGTGCCAGCTCACCACCGGGGGGCACCTACGAGCAGTACTTC
NA	once	TRBV5-1	TRBJ1-5	CASSQGLGGSQPQHF	TGCGCCAGCAGCCAGGGCCTGGGGGGAAGTCAGCCCCAGCATTTT
NA	NA	TRBV14	TRBJ2-1	CASSQDQDGFYNEQFF	TGTGCCAGCAGCCAAGACCAAGACGGTTTTTACAATGAGCAGTTCTTC
NA	NA	TRBV4-1	TRBJ2-1	CASSHPGYSYNEQFF	TGCGCCAGCAGCCATCCGGGGTATTCCTACAATGAGCAGTTCTTC
TRBD1	NA	TRBV7-9	TRBJ2-1	CASSRRQGAYEQFF	TGTGCCAGCAGCCGTCGGCAGGGGGCCTATGAGCAGTTCTTC
NA	NA	TRBV9	TRBJ2-3	CASSLGDGTQYF	TGTGCCAGCAGCCTGGGGGATGGCACGCAGTATTTT